This T cell receptor (beta chain) was captured by sequencing in a study of T cells in Graves' hyperthyroidism and ophthalmopathy. Trimming pared 7 bases from V and 7 bases from J, leaving 20 bases between. This CDR3 contains 15 residues. Germline V lookup: CDR1 LNHDA, CDR2 SQIVND (reference sequence). The investigators amplified TCR beta CDR3 regions from RNA transcripts. First-round RT-PCR with HTBI primers amplified the TCR CDR3 region. From the multiplex PCR reads, TCRdb called clonotypes with MiXCR, one entry per CDR3 protein. The profile shows around 700,000 distinct CDR3 sequences, roughly 32% of them singletons. Aged 18 to 65, the patients had hyperthyroidism that was newly diagnosed and had lasted under 2 months. Patients were excluded because of uncontrolled infection, other autoimmune disease, pregnancy or lactation. For the diagnoses, clinical symptoms, serum thyroxine and TRAb, thyroid ultrasound and orbital computed tomography were used.

This clonotype was seen only a few times. Sequences were obtained from blood. The rearrangement uses TRBV19 and TRBJ1-5; perhaps TRBD1 as D (5 bases). This TCR was recovered from a woman aged 40 to 49 with Graves' hyperthyroidism. The CDR3 DNA sequence: TGTGCCAGTACCCGGGACGCCCGGACATGGCAGCCCCAGCATTTT. Protein sequence: CASTRDARTWQPQHF.